These 28 T cell receptor beta chains originate from one sample sequenced in a study of Graves' ophthalmopathy and Graves' hyperthyroidism. Researchers took RNA transcripts and amplified TCR beta CDR3 regions from them. After a first-round RT-PCR with HTBI primers, a second-round multiplex PCR was run. Using its own MiXCR run on the multiplex PCR reads, TCRdb lists one record per CDR3 protein. The sample lists roughly 410,000 distinct CDR3 sequences; about 16% were seen once. The specimen was peripheral blood. Source of these receptors: a woman aged 18-30 years with stable Graves' hyperthyroidism.

This clonotype was seen repeatedly, ten times or more. The junction does not match germline at one end; this may be a read error. The chain couples TRBV2 to TRBJ2-5; TRBD1 matches 8 bases. Germline lookup yields CDR1 SNHLY and CDR2 FYNNEI. The CDR3 sequence is 14 residues long. CDR3 region: CASRGETGEETQYF. CDR3 DNA: TGTGCTAGCAGGGGTGAGACAGGGGAGGAGACCCAGTACTTC.

This clonotype was counted between two and nine times. The J gene is TRBJ1-2, the V gene TRBV11-2; D gene uncertain. The CDR3 has 15 residues. V was pared by 3 bases and J by 2 bases, with 13 bases between. Germline V gene data show CDR1 as SGHAT and CDR2 as FQNNGV. The CDR3, as DNA: TGTGCCAGCAGCTTTGCCCGGCGGGGAAACTATGGCTACACCTTC. Amino acids: CASSFARRGNYGYTF.

This clonotype was picked up many times. The chain uses TRBV12-3 or TRBV12-4 and TRBJ2-7; a weak D match, TRBD2 (6 bases). V lost 3 bases to trimming and J lost 5 bases, with 11 bases between them. The CDR3 length is 13 residues. The CDR3 DNA follows: TGTGCCAGCAGTTTTAGCCCGGGGGACGAGCAGTACTTC. Protein product: CASSFSPGDEQYF.

Many counts were recorded for this clonotype. This chain joins TRBV6-5 and TRBJ1-1; possibly TRBD1 for D (6 bases). The CDR3 extends over 12 amino acids. Deletions cut 4 bases from V and 8 bases from J, with 11 bases between. CDR1 and CDR2 (germline): MNHEY, SVGAGI. CDR3 region: CASSLQQGEAFF. DNA for the CDR3: TGTGCCAGCAGTTTGCAACAGGGAGAAGCTTTCTTT.

This clonotype was observed at least ten times. The rearrangement uses TRBV6-4 and TRBJ1-1; 7 bases map to TRBD1. V lost 9 bases, J lost 0 bases, and 16 bases stayed unmatched. Germline V gives CDR1 MRHNA, CDR2 SNTAGT. This CDR3 has 17 amino acids. DNA for the CDR3: TGTGCCAGTAGGGTGAGGAGGACAGGCCAGATGAACACTGAAGCTTTCTTT. This sequence encodes CASRVRRTGQMNTEAFF.

At least ten counts were recorded for this clonotype. The CDR3 loop reads CASSTESWETQYF. CDR3 sequence (DNA): TGTGCCAGCAGTACCGAATCTTGGGAGACCCAGTACTTC. This chain connects TRBV7-8 to TRBJ2-5; no definite D call. V gave up 6 bases and J gave up 5 bases, with 13 bases separating them. Germline CDR1 and CDR2: SGHVS and FQNEAQ. The length of the CDR3 is 13 residues.

This clonotype was recorded at least ten times. The rearrangement joins TRBV6-5 to TRBJ1-2; no definite D call. The CDR3 length is 13 residues. V was cut by 4 bases and J by 8 bases, with 14 bases left in between. CDR1 and CDR2 from the germline V gene are MNHEY and SVGAGI. CDR3 nucleotides: TGTGCCAGCAGTTCATGGCCCGCCGGCGGCTACACCTTC. Protein product: CASSSWPAGGYTF.

Concerning this clonotype: A much larger clone lies one base from this, so it may be a read error. The rearrangement joins TRBV12-3 or TRBV12-4 to TRBJ1-1, with D possibly matching TRBD1 (5 bases). The CDR3 spans 13 residues. DNA for the CDR3: TGTGCCAGCAGTTTAGTCAGGGCCACTGAAGCTTGCTTT. As protein: CASSLVRATEACF.

This clonotype was seen repeatedly, ten times or more. This chain links TRBV20-1 with TRBJ1-2; no reliable D call. Trimming removed 1 base from V and 3 bases from J, with 6 bases in between. Germline V CDR1 and CDR2: DFQATT, SNEGSKA (reference sequence). This CDR3 has 12 residues. The CDR3 protein is CSARALDYGYTF. CDR3 sequence (DNA): TGCAGTGCTAGAGCTTTGGACTATGGCTACACCTTC.

This clonotype was observed at least ten times. The rearrangement uses TRBV25-1 and TRBJ1-1; D ambiguous. This CDR3 region has 13 residues. The germline gives CDR1 MGHDK, CDR2 SYGVNS. The V end lost 8 bases, the J end lost 4 bases, and 14 bases lay between the germline ends. CDR3 DNA: TGTGCCAGCGTGGCGGGAGGGAGCACTGAAGCTTTCTTT. This codes for CASVAGGSTEAFF.

This clonotype occurred many times. The V gene is TRBV7-2, the J gene TRBJ2-5, with 7 nucleotides matching TRBD2. Trimming at V came to 1 base and at J to 4 bases, leaving 6 bases not matched to a gene. The CDR3 consists of 15 residues. Germline CDR1 and CDR2: SGHTA and FQGNSA. Written as DNA, the CDR3 is TGTGCCAGCAGCTTAGGGGGGGGAGGTGGAGAGACCCAGTACTTC. This codes for CASSLGGGGGETQYF. Looking up the rest from reference TRBV7-2 and TRBJ2-5 gives the full variable domain: GAGVSQSPSNKVTEKGKDVELRCDPISGHTALYWYRQSLGQGLEFLIYFQGNSAPDKSGLPSDRFSAERTGGSVSTLTIQRTQQEDSAVYLCASSLGGGGGETQYFGPGTRLLVL.

The table lists this clonotype with many counts. V and J are TRBV2 and TRBJ1-6, with D possibly TRBD1 on 6 matching bases. The germline V and J ends were trimmed by 6 bases and 0 bases, with 15 bases remaining between them. The CDR3 consists of 17 residues. Germline CDR1 and CDR2: SNHLY and FYNNEI. CDR3 nucleotides: TGTGCCAGCAGCCAGGAGGGGGACGTCTCCTATAATTCACCCCTCCACTTT. This gives the protein CASSQEGDVSYNSPLHF.

This clonotype was seen many times. The J gene is TRBJ2-7, the V gene TRBV7-9, with TRBD2 matching 8 bases. The CDR3 is 15 residues long. Per germline, CDR1 SEHNR and CDR2 FQNEAQ (reference sequence). V dropped 2 bases and J dropped 5; count of bases not matched to a gene: 8. The CDR3 sequence: CASSLLVGTRNEQYF. CDR3 sequence (DNA): TGTGCCAGCAGCTTACTTGTCGGGACTAGGAACGAGCAGTACTTC.

This clonotype was seen at least ten times. The chain links TRBV2 to TRBJ2-7; 10 nucleotides agree with TRBD1. Germline CDR1 reads SNHLY; CDR2 reads FYNNEI. The length of the CDR3 is 13 residues. Trimming took 4 bases from V and 10 from J; bases not matched to a gene: 7. DNA of the CDR3: TGTGCCAGCAGTGCGGGACAGGGGACTCGTCAGTACTTC. This codes for CASSAGQGTRQYF.

This clonotype was counted at least ten times. This chain joins TRBV7-9 and TRBJ2-5, with 7 bases that match TRBD2. In germline, CDR1 is SEHNR, CDR2 FQNEAQ (reference sequence). V lost 4 bases, J lost 3 bases, and 8 bases stayed unmatched. This CDR3 region has 15 residues. The CDR3 here is CASSSPRGGKETQYF. Written as DNA, the CDR3 is TGTGCCAGCAGCTCCCCCCGGGGAGGGAAAGAGACCCAGTACTTC.

This clonotype was observed at least ten times. This chain connects TRBV9 to TRBJ2-5; 7 bases agree with TRBD1. This CDR3 spans 15 amino acids. The germline V gene encodes CDR1 SGDLS and CDR2 YYNGEE. Losses at the gene ends were 2 bases for V and 1 base for J; bases not matched to a gene: 5. CDR3 amino acids: CASSVAGGPQETQYF. The CDR3 nucleotides are TGTGCCAGCAGCGTGGCAGGGGGACCCCAAGAGACCCAGTACTTC.

This sequence joins TRBV20-1 and TRBJ2-7, with D tentatively TRBD2 (6 bases). CDR1 and CDR2 from the germline V gene are DFQATT and SNEGSKA (reference sequence). Trimming left V 0 bases short and J 9 bases short, with 9 bases between. The CDR3 is 11 residues long. The CDR3 spells CSARDEEGQYF. CDR3 DNA: TGCAGTGCTAGAGACGAGGAGGGGCAGTACTTC.

This chain connects TRBV3-1 to TRBJ1-1; 8 bases are a match to TRBD1. V gave up 1 base and J gave up 3 bases; unmatched junction bases: 13. CDR3 length equals 18 residues. Germline V gene sequence: CDR1 LGHDT, CDR2 YNNKEL (reference sequence). Written as DNA, the CDR3 is TGTGCCAGCAGCCAAGTGGGACAGGAGGGGCTATTAGACACTGAAGCTTTCTTT. Encoded protein: CASSQVGQEGLLDTEAFF.

This clonotype was seen repeatedly, ten times or more. The chain recombines TRBV6-1 with TRBJ2-7, with D perhaps matching TRBD2 (5 bases). Germline values: CDR1 MNHNS, CDR2 SASEGT. Trimming took 8 bases from V and 7 from J, leaving 15 bases between them. There are 12 residues in the CDR3. The CDR3 sequence: CASHPPSGEQYF. CDR3 nucleotide sequence: TGTGCCAGCCACCCCCCTTCGGGGGAGCAGTACTTC.

This clonotype was seen at least ten times. This chain connects TRBV2 to TRBJ2-2; 9 bases align to TRBD1. This CDR3 is built from 16 residues. The germline gives CDR1 SNHLY, CDR2 FYNNEI. The trim removed 6 bases at V and 4 bases at J, leaving 9 bases unmatched. This CDR3 reads CASRTGGAWGTGELFF. In nucleotides, the CDR3 is TGTGCCAGCAGAACAGGGGGCGCCTGGGGCACCGGGGAGCTGTTTTTT.

Many counts were recorded for this clonotype. The genes are TRBV19 and TRBJ1-1, with D maybe TRBD1 (5 bases). Germline V gene sequence: CDR1 LNHDA, CDR2 SQIVND (reference sequence). CDR3 size: 14 residues. The V end was cut by 3 bases, the J end by 11 bases, with 19 bases between. The CDR3 nucleotides read TGTGCCAGTAGTATGGAAGACAGCAAGAGTGAGGCTTTCTTT. It yields the protein CASSMEDSKSEAFF.

This clonotype was recorded at least ten times. The rearrangement uses TRBV6-5 and TRBJ1-2; 7 bases match TRBD1. The V gene end was trimmed by 4 bases and the J gene end by 11 bases; junction bases not matched to a gene: 7. This CDR3 spans 12 amino acids. In germline, CDR1 is MNHEY, CDR2 SVGAGI. CDR3 bases: TGTGCCAGCAGTTCCACAGGGGAGGTGTACACCTTC. This sequence encodes CASSSTGEVYTF.

The chain carries TRBV3-1 and TRBJ1-2; D is perhaps TRBD1 (6 bases). V shed 1 base and J shed 8 bases, with 8 bases lying between them. CDR1 and CDR2 from the germline V gene are LGHDT and YNNKEL (reference sequence). CDR3 length: 12 amino acids. The DNA for the CDR3 is TGTGCCAGCAGCCAAGCACAGGGCGGCTACACCTTC. Translating it yields CASSQAQGGYTF.

This clonotype was seen at least ten times. The V gene is TRBV2, the J gene TRBJ2-2; 13 bases are a match to TRBD2. V gave up 9 bases and J gave up 0 bases; unmatched junction bases: 1. This CDR3 has 15 residues. The germline V gene has CDR1 SNHLY and CDR2 FYNNEI. The CDR3 region is CARGTSGANTGELFF. The CDR3 DNA is TGTGCCAGAGGGACTAGCGGGGCGAACACCGGGGAGCTGTTTTTT.

This clonotype was detected many times. CDR3 DNA sequence: TGTGCCACCAGTAGAACAGGGAGCGTCCAAGCTTTCTTT. Translated, it gives CATSRTGSVQAFF. The genes are TRBV24-1 and TRBJ1-1; the D gene is possibly TRBD1 (6 bases). The germline V and J ends were trimmed by 6 bases and 9 bases, with 16 bases remaining between them. In germline, CDR1 is KGHDR, CDR2 SFDVKD. This CDR3 is 13 amino acids long.

This clonotype was seen at least ten times. The chain employs TRBV7-2 and TRBJ1-1; D unresolved. This CDR3 has 14 amino acids. The ends were cut back, 1 base at V and 0 bases at J, with 6 bases in the middle. CDR1 and CDR2 (germline): SGHTA, FQGNSA. The CDR3 nucleotides read TGTGCCAGCAGCTTAGAGATAATGAACACTGAAGCTTTCTTT. Amino acid sequence: CASSLEIMNTEAFF.

Here the CDR3 DNA reads TGTGCCATCAGTGTGAAGAGGAACACTGAAGCTTTCTTT. Its translation: CAISVKRNTEAFF. The chain carries TRBV10-3 and TRBJ1-1, with D unresolved. This CDR3 contains 13 residues. Germline V lookup: CDR1 ENHRY, CDR2 SYGVKD. The V end was cut by 4 bases, the J end by 1 base, with 7 bases between.

The rearrangement links TRBV27 to TRBJ2-7, with D uncertain. The ends were cut back, 1 base at V and 0 bases at J, with 7 bases in the middle. The CDR3 consists of 14 residues. The germline gives CDR1 MNHEY, CDR2 SMNVEV (reference sequence). The CDR3 spells CASSLFRRSYEQYF. For the CDR3, the DNA is TGTGCCAGCAGTTTATTCAGGCGCTCCTACGAGCAGTACTTC.